This T cell receptor beta chain derives from a study of shared clonotypes between healthy human individuals. The CDR3 is made up of 14 amino acids. From germline, CDR1 is SEHNR and CDR2 FQNEAQ (reference sequence). The ends were cut back, 5 bases at V and 5 bases at J, with 12 bases in the middle. Across several immunoSEQ plates, the genomic DNA of each subset was split evenly. Some clones are missing from TCRdb's copy, which holds only in-frame ones; the method was immunoSEQ multiplex PCR. The repertoire consists of around 1.9 million clones, with 90% to 95% occurring once and the leading ten covering approximately 1.6%. Naive CD8 cells lacked CD45RO and underwent positive selection for CCR7, leaving out terminally differentiated effector memory CD45RA+ cells. Donors had no recently reported acute infections or vaccinations and were HIV-negative. With regard to this clone: As yet, its antigen is unknown.

Study-level findings and limits: Represented genetic and exposure-history diversity was restricted by having few donors.

The chain joins TRBV7-9 to TRBJ1-4, with D tentatively TRBD1 (6 bases). The sequence was obtained from a man younger than 30 in good health. Some clones in this sample may be carry-over from other donors' samples. Sequenced material: naive CD8+ T cells from PBMCs. DNA of the CDR3: TGTGCCAGCAGCGGGACAAAACAAAATGAAAAACTGTTTTTT. It translates to CASSGTKQNEKLFF.